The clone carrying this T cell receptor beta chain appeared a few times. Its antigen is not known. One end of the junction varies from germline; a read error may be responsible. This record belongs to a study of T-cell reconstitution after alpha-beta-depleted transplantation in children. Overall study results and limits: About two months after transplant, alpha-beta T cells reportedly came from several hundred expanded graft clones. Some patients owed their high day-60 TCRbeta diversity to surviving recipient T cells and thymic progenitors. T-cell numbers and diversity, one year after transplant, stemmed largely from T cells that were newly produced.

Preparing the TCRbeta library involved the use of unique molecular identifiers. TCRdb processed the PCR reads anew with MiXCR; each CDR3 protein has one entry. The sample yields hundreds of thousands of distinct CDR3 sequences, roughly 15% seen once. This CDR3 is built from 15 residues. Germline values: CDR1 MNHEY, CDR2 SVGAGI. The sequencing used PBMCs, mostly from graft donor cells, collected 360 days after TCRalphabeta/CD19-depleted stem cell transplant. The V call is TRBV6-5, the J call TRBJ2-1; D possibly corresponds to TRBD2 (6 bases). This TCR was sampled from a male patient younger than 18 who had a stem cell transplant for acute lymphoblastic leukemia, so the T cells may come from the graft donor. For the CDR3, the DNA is TGTGCCAGCAGTTACCCGGGAGTCCCCTACCATGAGCAGTTCTTC. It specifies CASSYPGVPYHEQFF.